The source of this T cell receptor (beta chain) is a study of blood T cell repertoires in COVID-19. Study as a whole: Sources were T cells, B-cell-depleted T cells, or PBMCs; the material itself was cDNA or gDNA.

Repertoires were generated with immunoSEQ multiplex PCR, while TCRdb's copy carries only in-frame clones and drops some. This table holds 250,000 to 350,000 clones, around 90% found once. This CDR3 spans 14 amino acids. Germline loops: CDR1 SQVTM, CDR2 ANQGSEA. The junction had 6 bases not matched to a gene; V was cut back by 6 bases and J by 3 bases. The chain combines TRBV29-1 with TRBJ1-3; TRBD1 aligns across 9 bases. The TCR comes from a man between 18 and 29 years old who had recovered from COVID-19. The source material was peripheral blood. CDR3 DNA sequence: TGCAGCGTGCATACAGGGGGCGGTGGAAACACCATATATTTT. As protein: CSVHTGGGGNTIYF.